Below, 14 T cell receptor beta chains from the same sample are listed, as sequenced in a study of STAT5B mutations in CD4+ large granular lymphocyte leukemia. Sequencing used immunoSEQ multiplex PCR; TCRdb keeps in-frame clones, though not all of them. This table has about 32,000 clones, around three quarters appearing once. Sequencing was carried out using CD4+ T cells from blood buffy coats. The source of these receptors is a human donor in good health.

The gene calls are TRBV7-2 and TRBJ1-2; 7 bases are shared with TRBD1. Germline V gene sequence: CDR1 SGHTA, CDR2 FQGNSA. The CDR3 has 13 amino acids. Trimming cost V 4 bases and J 8 bases; bases outside gene matches: 7. The CDR3 bases are TGTGCCAGCAGCTCGACAGGGCTTGGCGGCTACACCTTC. This gives the protein CASSSTGLGGYTF.

The CDR3 loop reads CASSQRAGEDTQYF. The DNA for the CDR3 is TGTGCCAGCAGCCAAAGAGCGGGGGAAGATACGCAGTATTTT. The V call is TRBV16, the J call TRBJ2-3; 8 bases fit TRBD2. The J segment lost 5 bases and the V segment lost 2 bases, leaving 3 bases of the junction unmatched. Germline CDR1 and CDR2: KGHSY and FQNENV. The CDR3 has 14 amino acids.

The chain combines TRBV19 with TRBJ1-1, with D unclear. The CDR3 loop spans 14 amino acids. V was cut by 4 bases and J by 1 base, with 10 bases left in between. In germline, CDR1 is LNHDA, CDR2 SQIVND (reference sequence). The chain's CDR3 is CASSREAWNTEAFF. The DNA for the CDR3 is TGTGCCAGTAGTAGAGAGGCGTGGAACACTGAAGCTTTCTTT.

This clone was seen a few times. The V gene is TRBV9, the J gene TRBJ1-4, with D possibly matching TRBD1 (5 bases). The CDR3 is made up of 15 amino acids. Germline-derived CDR1 and CDR2 are SGDLS and YYNGEE. The germline V and J ends were trimmed by 3 bases and 3 bases, with 12 bases remaining between them. The CDR3 is CASSERAQANEKLFF. Here the CDR3 DNA reads TGTGCCAGCAGCGAAAGGGCACAGGCTAATGAAAAACTGTTTTTT.

The gene calls are TRBV7-2 and TRBJ2-7; 13 positions agree with TRBD2. The germline gives CDR1 SGHTA, CDR2 FQGNSA. Losses at the gene ends were 0 bases for V and 3 bases for J; bases not matched to a gene: 2. This CDR3 has 16 amino acids. The CDR3 DNA follows: TGTGCCAGCAGCTTAGCAACTAGCGGGGGGGGCTACGAGCAGTACTTC. Amino acids: CASSLATSGGGYEQYF. Filled out from reference TRBV7-2 and TRBJ2-7, the complete variable domain reads GAGVSQSPSNKVTEKGKDVELRCDPISGHTALYWYRQSLGQGLEFLIYFQGNSAPDKSGLPSDRFSAERTGGSVSTLTIQRTQQEDSAVYLCASSLATSGGGYEQYFGPGTRLTVT.

The CDR3 DNA is TGTGCCAGTAGTACCGGACAGGGGGTGACTGCTACGCAGTATTTT. Translating gives CASSTGQGVTATQYF. V is TRBV19 and J is TRBJ2-3, with 10 bases identical to TRBD1. Germline V gene data show CDR1 as LNHDA and CDR2 as SQIVND (reference sequence). With V trimmed by 4 bases and J by 8 bases, 9 bases remained unmatched. The CDR3 runs to 15 residues.

The V gene is TRBV4-3, the J gene TRBJ2-1; 9 bases are shared with TRBD1. CDR3 length: 16 amino acids. Trimming cost V 0 bases and J 2 bases; bases outside gene matches: 2. Looked up from germline, CDR1 is LGHNA and CDR2 is YSLEER. The CDR3 nucleotides read TGCGCCAGCAGCCAAGATTACAGGGGGCCCTACAATGAGCAGTTCTTC. Translated: CASSQDYRGPYNEQFF.

This rearrangement joins TRBV2 to TRBJ1-3; D unclear. CDR3 length: 16 residues. Germline CDR1 reads SNHLY; CDR2 reads FYNNEI. The CDR3 DNA follows: TGTGCAGTGATTGTAGGCTGGCTGGGCTCTGGAAACACCATATATTTT. This translates into CAVIVGWLGSGNTIYF.

This clone was found a few times. The rearrangement uses TRBV6-6 and TRBJ1-6; TRBD1 agrees at 8 bases. The V gene's germline CDR1 is MNHNY and CDR2 SVGAGI (reference sequence). Germline trimming cut 0 bases from V and 9 bases from J; bases unmatched to any gene: 7. This CDR3 is built from 16 residues. The CDR3 reads CASSYSPGGASSPLHF. In DNA form, the CDR3 reads TGTGCCAGCAGTTACTCGCCAGGGGGCGCGTCTTCACCCCTCCACTTT.

This clone was seen more than once but under ten times. The V and J genes are TRBV6-1 and TRBJ1-2; D is perhaps TRBD1 (5 bases). Trimming pared 7 bases from V and 2 bases from J, leaving 17 bases between. The CDR3 spans 15 residues. Germline V gene lookup returns CDR1 MNHNS and CDR2 SASEGT. The chain's CDR3 is CASKTENEGNYGYTF. The CDR3 DNA follows: TGTGCCAGCAAGACAGAAAACGAGGGAAACTATGGCTACACCTTC.

The chain uses TRBV19 and TRBJ1-1; D is ambiguous. Germline CDR1 and CDR2: LNHDA and SQIVND (reference sequence). V lost 4 bases, J lost 3 bases, and 6 bases lay in between. This CDR3 has 12 amino acids. In DNA, the CDR3 is TGTGCCAGTAGTACGACTTACACTGAAGCTTTCTTT. It encodes CASSTTYTEAFF.

The gene calls are TRBV11-2 and TRBJ2-7; TRBD2 is a possible D gene (6 bases). The germline V gene encodes CDR1 SGHAT and CDR2 FQNNGV. CDR3 size: 15 residues. The germline V and J ends were trimmed by 4 bases and 4 bases, with 17 bases remaining between them. The CDR3 DNA reads as TGTGCCAGCAGCTCCTACTCCGGGACTGAGTACGAGCAGTACTTC. It specifies CASSSYSGTEYEQYF.

This chain uses TRBV5-1 with TRBJ2-2, with D unclear. V shed 4 bases and J shed 3 bases, with 7 bases lying between them. Per the germline V gene, CDR1 is SGHRS and CDR2 is YFSETQ. The CDR3 length is 13 residues. The chain's CDR3 is CASSLVDTGELFF. CDR3 nucleotides: TGCGCCAGCAGCCTCGTGGACACCGGGGAGCTGTTTTTT.

The V call is TRBV7-2, the J call TRBJ2-2, with 12 bases fitting TRBD2. The CDR3 sequence is 15 residues long. Germline assignment: CDR1 SGHTA and CDR2 FQGNSA. V shed 5 bases and J 5 bases; nucleotides not matched to a gene: 3. The CDR3 DNA is TGTGCCAGCAGCCCCCTAGCGGGGGGGACCGGGGAGCTGTTTTTT. This translates into CASSPLAGGTGELFF.